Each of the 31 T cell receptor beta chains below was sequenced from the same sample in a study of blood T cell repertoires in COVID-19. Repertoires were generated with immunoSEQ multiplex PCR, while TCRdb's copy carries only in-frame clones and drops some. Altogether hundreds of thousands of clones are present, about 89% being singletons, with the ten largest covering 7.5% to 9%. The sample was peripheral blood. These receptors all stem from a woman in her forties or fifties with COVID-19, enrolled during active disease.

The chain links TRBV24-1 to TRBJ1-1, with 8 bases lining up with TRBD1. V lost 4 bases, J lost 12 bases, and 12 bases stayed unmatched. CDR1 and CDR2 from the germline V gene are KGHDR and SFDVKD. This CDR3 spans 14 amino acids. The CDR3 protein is CATSDGRTGRETFF. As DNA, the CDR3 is TGTGCCACCAGTGACGGGAGGACAGGGAGGGAAACTTTCTTT.

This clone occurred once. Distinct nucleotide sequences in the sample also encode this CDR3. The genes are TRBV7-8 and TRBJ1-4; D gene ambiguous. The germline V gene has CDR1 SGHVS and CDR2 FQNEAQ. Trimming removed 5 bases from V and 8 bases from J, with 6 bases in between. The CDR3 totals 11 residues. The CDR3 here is CASSPREKLFF. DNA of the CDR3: TGTGCCAGCAGCCCTCGGGAAAAACTGTTTTTT.

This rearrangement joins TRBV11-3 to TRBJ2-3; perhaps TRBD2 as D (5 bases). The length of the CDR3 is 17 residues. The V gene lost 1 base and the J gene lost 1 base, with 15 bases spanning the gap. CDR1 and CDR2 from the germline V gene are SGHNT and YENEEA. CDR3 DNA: TGTGCCAGCAGCTTAGGAGGGAACTCCGGGGGCACAGATACGCAGTATTTT. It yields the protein CASSLGGNSGGTDTQYF.

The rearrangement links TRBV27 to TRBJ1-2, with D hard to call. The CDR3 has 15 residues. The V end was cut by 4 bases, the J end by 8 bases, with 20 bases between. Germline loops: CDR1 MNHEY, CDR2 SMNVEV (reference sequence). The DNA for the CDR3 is TGTGCCAGCAGTTCCTACCCGTGGGAGAGAGAGGGCTACACCTTC. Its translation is CASSSYPWEREGYTF.

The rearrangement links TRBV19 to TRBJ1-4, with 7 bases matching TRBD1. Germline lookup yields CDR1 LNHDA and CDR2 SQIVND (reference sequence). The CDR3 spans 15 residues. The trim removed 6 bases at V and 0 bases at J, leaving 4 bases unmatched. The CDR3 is CASRRGPSTNEKLFF. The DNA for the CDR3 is TGTGCCAGTAGAAGGGGGCCCTCAACTAATGAAAAACTGTTTTTT.

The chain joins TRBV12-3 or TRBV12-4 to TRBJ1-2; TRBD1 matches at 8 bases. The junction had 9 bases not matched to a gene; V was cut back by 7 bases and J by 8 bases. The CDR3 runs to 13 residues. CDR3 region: CASTYGQGGGYTF. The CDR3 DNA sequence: TGTGCCAGCACCTACGGACAGGGCGGAGGCTACACCTTC.

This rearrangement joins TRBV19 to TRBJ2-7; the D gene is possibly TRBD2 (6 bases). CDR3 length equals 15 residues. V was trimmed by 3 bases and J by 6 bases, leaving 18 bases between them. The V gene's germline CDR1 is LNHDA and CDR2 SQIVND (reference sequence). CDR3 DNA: TGTGCCAGTAGTATTGGGGGGTCGGCAAGTCTCGAGCAGTACTTC. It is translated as CASSIGGSASLEQYF.

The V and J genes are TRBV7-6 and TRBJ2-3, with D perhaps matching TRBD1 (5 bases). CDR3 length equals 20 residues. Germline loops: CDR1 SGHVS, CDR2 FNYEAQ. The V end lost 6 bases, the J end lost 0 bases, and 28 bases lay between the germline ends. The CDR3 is CASRPRVGGVTITSTDTQYF. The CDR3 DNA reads TGTGCCAGCAGGCCCAGGGTGGGCGGAGTCACTATTACTAGCACAGATACGCAGTATTTT. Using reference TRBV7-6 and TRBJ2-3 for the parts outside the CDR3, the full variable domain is GAGVSQSPRYKVTKRGQDVALRCDPISGHVSLYWYRQALGQGPEFLTYFNYEAQQDKSGLPNDRFSAERPEGSISTLTIQRTEQRDSAMYRCASRPRVGGVTITSTDTQYFGPGTRLTVL.

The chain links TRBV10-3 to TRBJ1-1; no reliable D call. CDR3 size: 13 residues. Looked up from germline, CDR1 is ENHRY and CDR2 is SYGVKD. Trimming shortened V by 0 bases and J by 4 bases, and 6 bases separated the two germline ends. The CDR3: CAISESQSTEAFF. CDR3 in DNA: TGTGCCATCAGTGAGTCACAGTCCACTGAAGCTTTCTTT.

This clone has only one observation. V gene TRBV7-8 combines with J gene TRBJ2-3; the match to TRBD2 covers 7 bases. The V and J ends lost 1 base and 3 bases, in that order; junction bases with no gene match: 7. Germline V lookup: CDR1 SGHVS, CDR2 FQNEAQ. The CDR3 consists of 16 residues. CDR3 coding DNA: TGTGCCAGCAGCTTAGGACTAGCCGGTTTTACAGATACGCAGTATTTT. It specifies CASSLGLAGFTDTQYF.

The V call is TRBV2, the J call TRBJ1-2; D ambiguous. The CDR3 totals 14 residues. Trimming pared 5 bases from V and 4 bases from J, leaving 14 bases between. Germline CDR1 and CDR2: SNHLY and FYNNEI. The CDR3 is CASSTQAGRYGYTF. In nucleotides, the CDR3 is TGTGCCAGCAGTACCCAAGCCGGTCGCTATGGCTACACCTTC.

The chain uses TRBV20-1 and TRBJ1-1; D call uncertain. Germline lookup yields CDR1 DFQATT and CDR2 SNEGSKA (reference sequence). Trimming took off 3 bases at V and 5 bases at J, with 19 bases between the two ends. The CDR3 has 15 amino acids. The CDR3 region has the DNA TGCAGTGCTAGTGAGGTAGGGAGTTCGAAAACTGAAGCTTTCTTT. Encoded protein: CSASEVGSSKTEAFF.

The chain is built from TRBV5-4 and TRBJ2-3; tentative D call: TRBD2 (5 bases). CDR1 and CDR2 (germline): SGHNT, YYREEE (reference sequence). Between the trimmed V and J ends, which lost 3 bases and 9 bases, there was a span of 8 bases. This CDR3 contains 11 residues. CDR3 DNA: TGTGCCAGCAGCTCGGGGTGGACGCAGTATTTT. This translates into CASSSGWTQYF.

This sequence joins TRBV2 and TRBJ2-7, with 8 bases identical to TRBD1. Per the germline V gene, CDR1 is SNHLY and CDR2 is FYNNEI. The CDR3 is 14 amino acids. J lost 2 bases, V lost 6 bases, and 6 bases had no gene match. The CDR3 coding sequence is TGTGCCAGCAGGCGGACAGGGAGACCCTACGAGCAGTACTTC. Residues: CASRRTGRPYEQYF.

The CDR3 DNA reads TGCGCCAGCAGCTTACATGGACAGGACACCGGGGAGCTGTTTTTT. It codes for CASSLHGQDTGELFF. The chain combines TRBV5-1 with TRBJ2-2; 7 bases are a match to TRBD1. Germline V gives CDR1 SGHRS, CDR2 YFSETQ. Losses at the gene ends were 2 bases for V and 3 bases for J; bases not matched to a gene: 4. The CDR3 covers 15 residues. The full variable domain, in which reference TRBV5-1 and TRBJ2-2 provide the parts outside the CDR3, is KAGVTQTPRYLIKTRGQQVTLSCSPISGHRSVSWYQQTPGQGLQFLFEYFSETQRNKGNFPGRFSGRQFSNSRSEMNVSTLELGDSALYLCASSLHGQDTGELFFGEGSRLTVL.

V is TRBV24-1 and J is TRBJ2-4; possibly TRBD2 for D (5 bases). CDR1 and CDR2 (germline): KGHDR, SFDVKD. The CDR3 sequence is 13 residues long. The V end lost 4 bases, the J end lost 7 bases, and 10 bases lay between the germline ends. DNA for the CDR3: TGTGCCACCAGTGACCGAAGGAGGAACATTCAGTACTTC. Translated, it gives CATSDRRRNIQYF.

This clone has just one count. This CDR3 is CASSQWELDTQYF. The CDR3 nucleotides read TGCGCCAGCAGTCAATGGGAGTTAGATACGCAGTATTTT. The chain carries TRBV23-1 and TRBJ2-3, with D perhaps TRBD2 (5 bases). TRBV23-1 is treated as an ORF (open reading frame) with a function not yet certain. Trimming stripped 1 base from V and 5 bases from J, with 7 bases between. There are 13 residues in the CDR3.

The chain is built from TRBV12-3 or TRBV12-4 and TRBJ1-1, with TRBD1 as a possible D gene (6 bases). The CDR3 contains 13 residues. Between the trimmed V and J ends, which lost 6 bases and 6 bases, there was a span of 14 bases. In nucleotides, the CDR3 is TGTGCCAGCAGCGGCAGGGGTAACCCTGAAGCTTTCTTT. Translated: CASSGRGNPEAFF.

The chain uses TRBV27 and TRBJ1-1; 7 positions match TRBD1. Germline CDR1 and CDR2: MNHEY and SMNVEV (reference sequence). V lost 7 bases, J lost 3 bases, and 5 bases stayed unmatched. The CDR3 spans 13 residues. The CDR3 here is CASNRGVDTEAFF. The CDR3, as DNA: TGTGCCAGCAACAGGGGAGTGGACACTGAAGCTTTCTTT.

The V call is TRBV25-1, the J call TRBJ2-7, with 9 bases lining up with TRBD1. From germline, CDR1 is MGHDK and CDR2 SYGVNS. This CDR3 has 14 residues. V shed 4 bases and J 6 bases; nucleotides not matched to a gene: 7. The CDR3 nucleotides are TGTGCCAGCAGTGGAGGGGGGACAGGGCTCGAGCAGTACTTC. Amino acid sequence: CASSGGGTGLEQYF.

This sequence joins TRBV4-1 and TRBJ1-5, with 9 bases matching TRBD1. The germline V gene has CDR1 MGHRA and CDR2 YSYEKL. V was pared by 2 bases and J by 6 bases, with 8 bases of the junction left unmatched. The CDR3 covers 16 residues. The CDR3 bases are TGCGCCAGCAGCCAAACTCCCGGGACAGGGACTCAGCCCCAGCATTTT. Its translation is CASSQTPGTGTQPQHF.

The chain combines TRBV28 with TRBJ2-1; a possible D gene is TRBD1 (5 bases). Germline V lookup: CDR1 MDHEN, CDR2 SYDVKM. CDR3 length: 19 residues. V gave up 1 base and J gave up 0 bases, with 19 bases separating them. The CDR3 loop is CASSLFGRAGTSSYNEQFF. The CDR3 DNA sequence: TGTGCCAGCAGTTTATTCGGCAGGGCAGGCACAAGCTCCTACAATGAGCAGTTCTTC. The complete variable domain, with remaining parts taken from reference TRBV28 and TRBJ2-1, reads DVKVTQSSRYLVKRTGEKVFLECVQDMDHENMFWYRQDPGLGLRLIYFSYDVKMKEKGDIPEGYSVSREKKERFSLILESASTNQTSMYLCASSLFGRAGTSSYNEQFFGPGTRLTVL.

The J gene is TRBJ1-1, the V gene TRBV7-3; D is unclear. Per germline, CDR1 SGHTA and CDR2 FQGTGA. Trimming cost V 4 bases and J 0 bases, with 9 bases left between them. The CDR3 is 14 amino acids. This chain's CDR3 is CASSSSPVNTEAFF. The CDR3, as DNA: TGTGCCAGCAGCTCCTCGCCGGTGAACACTGAAGCTTTCTTT.

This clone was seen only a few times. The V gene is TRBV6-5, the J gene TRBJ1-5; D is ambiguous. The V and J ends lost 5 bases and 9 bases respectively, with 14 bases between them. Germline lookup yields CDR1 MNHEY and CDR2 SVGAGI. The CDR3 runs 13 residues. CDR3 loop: CASSLGSLRPQHF. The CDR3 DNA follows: TGTGCCAGCAGTCTCGGTAGCCTACGGCCCCAGCATTTT.

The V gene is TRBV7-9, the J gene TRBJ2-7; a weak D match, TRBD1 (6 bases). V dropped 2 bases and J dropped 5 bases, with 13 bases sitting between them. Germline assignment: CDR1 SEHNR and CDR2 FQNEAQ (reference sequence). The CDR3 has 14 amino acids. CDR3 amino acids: CASSLRDTGDEQYF. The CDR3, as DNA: TGTGCCAGCAGCTTACGGGACACTGGGGACGAGCAGTACTTC.

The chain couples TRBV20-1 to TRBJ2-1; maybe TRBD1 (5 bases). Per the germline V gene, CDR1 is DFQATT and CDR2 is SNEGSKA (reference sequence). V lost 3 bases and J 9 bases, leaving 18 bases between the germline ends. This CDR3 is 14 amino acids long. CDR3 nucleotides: TGCAGTGCTAGTAGACAAAACAGGAACTCTGAGCAGTTCTTC. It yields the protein CSASRQNRNSEQFF.

CDR3 loop: CAWRGGLEGNIQYF. The CDR3, as DNA: TGTGCCTGGAGGGGGGGGCTAGAAGGGAACATTCAGTACTTC. The chain combines TRBV30 with TRBJ2-4; TRBD2 is a possible D gene (7 bases). The germline V and J ends were trimmed by 3 bases and 7 bases, with 16 bases remaining between them. Germline V CDR1 and CDR2: GTSNPN, SVGIG (reference sequence). The CDR3 is 14 amino acids.

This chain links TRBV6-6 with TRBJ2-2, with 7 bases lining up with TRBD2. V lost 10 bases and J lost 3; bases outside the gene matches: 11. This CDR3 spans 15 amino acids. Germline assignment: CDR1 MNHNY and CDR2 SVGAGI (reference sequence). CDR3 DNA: TGTGCCATCACGCCAACTAGCGCCCACACCGGGGAGCTGTTTTTT. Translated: CAITPTSAHTGELFF.

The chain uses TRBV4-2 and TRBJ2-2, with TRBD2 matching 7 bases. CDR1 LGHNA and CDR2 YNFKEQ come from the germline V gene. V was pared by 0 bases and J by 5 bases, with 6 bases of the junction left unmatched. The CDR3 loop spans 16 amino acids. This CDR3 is CASSQEGSGATGELFF. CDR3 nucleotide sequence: TGTGCCAGCAGCCAAGAAGGCAGCGGGGCTACCGGGGAGCTGTTTTTT.

The CDR3 DNA is TGTGCCAGCAGGATGGGACAGAAGACTGAAGCTTTCTTT. Translating gives CASRMGQKTEAFF. The chain links TRBV21-1 to TRBJ1-1; the table's TRBD1 call for D was not verified on the DNA. TRBV21-1 corresponds to a pseudogene. The CDR3 totals 13 residues.

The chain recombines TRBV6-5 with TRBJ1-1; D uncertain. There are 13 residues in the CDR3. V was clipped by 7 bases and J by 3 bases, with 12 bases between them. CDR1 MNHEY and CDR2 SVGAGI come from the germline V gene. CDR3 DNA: TGTGCCAGCAAAAGGTTGGCGGACACTGAAGCTTTCTTT. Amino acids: CASKRLADTEAFF.